This T cell receptor beta chain was identified during a study of blood T cell repertoires in COVID-19. Libraries were prepared by immunoSEQ multiplex PCR; TCRdb keeps only in-frame clonotypes and omits some of them. The sample carries under 200,000 clones, approximately 84% recorded once. Germline CDR1 is MNHEY and CDR2 is SMNVEV (reference sequence). The CDR3 consists of 14 residues. V lost 5 bases and J lost 0, with 8 bases in between. The V and J genes are TRBV27 and TRBJ1-3, with D unresolved. The source material was peripheral blood. The receptor comes from a human donor with acute or convalescent COVID-19. The donor label of this sample is uncertain. The DNA of the CDR3 is TGTGCCAGCAGTCAACTAGTCTCTGGAAACACCATATATTTT. It yields the protein CASSQLVSGNTIYF.